This T cell receptor (beta chain) comes out of a study of blood T cell repertoires in COVID-19 (dated by TCRdb to the early 2020s). Regarding the study in general: The collaborator samples originated in the United States, Italy and Spain and spanned the acute and convalescent phases of COVID-19. The material from the prospective study consisted of cDNA or gDNA derived from T cells, B-cell-depleted T cells, or PBMCs. Deeply sampled blood TCRbeta repertoires from subjects exposed to, actively infected with, or recovered from COVID-19 were included in the dataset. The repertoires were released in a freely available public database meant as a resource for research on the immune response to SARS-CoV-2. The samples were drawn from the first 160 participants of the ongoing ImmuneRACE study and from under 1,500 subjects provided by 6 global collaborators. A de-identified subject ID, COVID-19 status, age in years and sex were almost always included in the sample metadata. Where available, HLA class I and class II types were obtained from metadata supplied by the sample provider rather than from assay-based typing. Results the study describes overall, beyond this receptor: How much clinical and demographic metadata was included differed by source and by participant, and the metadata was provided uncurated.

Trimming removed 4 bases from V and 8 bases from J; the gene matches leave 5 bases unexplained. Counted from cysteine to phenylalanine, this CDR3 has 15 amino acids. CDR3 DNA is the only sequence kept; it has 45 bases, read in frame from the first base. CDR1 and CDR2, looked up from the germline V gene, are SGDLS and YYNGEE. TCRbeta CDR3 regions were amplified from genomic DNA using the immunoSEQ Assay, a bias-controlled multiplex PCR. In the authors' own workflow: Within the assay, amplification of reference gene primers was used to estimate how many nucleated cells each sample contained. To quantify the absolute abundance of each unique TCRbeta CDR3 rearrangement, sequence reads were collapsed and filtered. For each sample, productive Simpson clonality was calculated as the square root of Simpson's diversity index across productive rearrangements. TCRdb re-hosts the immuneACCESS table, in-frame sequences only. Its copies lack some clones; in the studies checked, an unresolved V gene accounts for under half of them, and the cause for the rest is not known. V and J calls plus clone size are reproduced from that table; the DNA served to infer D and trimming. For this sample there are fewer than 200,000 clones; roughly 93% appear just once. Around 5.1% of the sample lies in the top ten.

One collaborating source in Seattle enrolled patients during active infection and followed them longitudinally through the course of disease. Whole blood was collected in K2EDTA tubes by collaborating institutions according to the institutions' own protocols. For TCRbeta analysis, collaborator samples were shipped as frozen whole blood, as isolated PBMCs, or as DNA extracted from either sample type. Turning to this clone: The antigen it binds to is not known. Per-base quality was not reported, and no clone a single base away is much larger than it.

This TCR was sampled from a man aged 18 to 30 with COVID-19, enrolled during active disease. The sample was peripheral blood. The rearranged segments are TRBV9 and TRBJ2-1, and 14 bases in between align with TRBD2. The nucleotide sequence is given as TGTGCCAGCAGCCTAGGGACTAGCGGGAGTTATGAGCAGTTCTTC. Its protein is CASSLGTSGSYEQFF.